This TCR beta chain was identified in a study of blood T cells in healthy people across ages. General study points: Total diversity from one million sequenced T cells was likely underestimated.

Each donor gave roughly 10 milliliters of peripheral blood. Per sample, extraction of total RNA gave at least 6 micrograms in every case. This CDR3 spans 14 amino acids. The germline CDR1 and CDR2 sequences are SQVTM and ANQGSEA. The V segment lost 7 bases and the J segment 0 bases; nucleotides outside the gene matches: 7. Alongside a J-beta primer mix, a sample-barcoded 5' primer served in a second PCR lasting about 7 to 12 cycles. Each CDR3 protein is one row after TCRdb ran MiXCR on the 5' RACE reads. Of around 750,000 distinct CDR3 sequences in the sample, about 53% were seen once. This clonotype was seen only a few times. Its antigen is not identified.

Sequencing was performed on blood. The chain joins TRBV29-1 to TRBJ1-2; 8 bases are shared with TRBD1. The TCR sequence derives from an older man in good health. The chain's CDR3 is CSGDDRGSNYGYTF. In DNA form, the CDR3 reads TGCAGCGGGGACGACAGGGGCTCTAACTATGGCTACACCTTC.